This T cell receptor (beta chain) was obtained from a study of CD8+ T cells in alopecia areata. V was clipped by 5 bases and J by 6 bases, with 16 bases between them. CDR3 length equals 15 residues. The germline V gene has CDR1 LNHDA and CDR2 SQIVND (reference sequence). As the sequencing template, cDNA was produced by extracting RNA and reverse transcribing it. The assay was immunoSEQ multiplex PCR, and TCRdb's table has in-frame clones only and misses some. The sample has under 250,000 clones; approximately 57% are singletons. Treatment: oral pan-JAK inhibitor, 5-10 mg twice daily. This receptor was obtained from a human donor with alopecia areata. The rearrangement joins TRBV19 to TRBJ2-2; a weak D match, TRBD2 (5 bases). The sample in question was CD4+ T cells sorted from blood, obtained at week 4, from a patient treated with tofacitinib. CDR3 protein: CASSPREGAAGELFF. In DNA form, the CDR3 reads TGTGCCAGTAGTCCAAGAGAGGGAGCGGCCGGGGAGCTGTTTTTT.